This T cell receptor (beta chain) was identified during a study of beta chain features in type 1 diabetes. It was via CD45RO/CCR7/CD25/CD127/CD95/CD27 that CD4+ naive, central memory, regulatory and stem cell-like memory cells were sorted. The isolated RNA, all of it, was reverse transcribed, so expressed TCRB transcripts were what got sequenced. Naive, central memory and regulatory T cell samples yielded around 3.5 million reads on average. Generated by immunoSEQ multiplex PCR, the TCRdb table keeps only in-frame clones and is missing some. This table has some 350,000 clones, 9.6% appearing once. Points from the study as a whole: Researchers report that Type 1 diabetes patients had moderately but significantly shorter TCRB CDR3s across all four CD4+ subsets. A closer apparent resemblance between naive, central memory and Treg TCRB repertoires was seen in patients than in healthy donors. Using cDNA template may skew counts toward highly expressing activated cells.

This clone was seen repeatedly, ten times or more. Antigen specificity is unknown. Within the sample, other DNA sequences also encode this same CDR3. The source material was central memory CD4+ T cells from blood. This receptor was obtained from a man aged 25-45 years with type 1 diabetes.

The CDR3 DNA follows: TGTGCCAGTAGTCGTCGGGACAGGGGTTACAATGAGCAGTTCTTC. This sequence encodes CASSRRDRGYNEQFF. The chain couples TRBV19 to TRBJ2-1; 10 bases agree with TRBD1. V gave up 5 bases and J gave up 4 bases; unmatched junction bases: 5. CDR3 size: 15 residues. In germline, CDR1 is LNHDA, CDR2 SQIVND (reference sequence).